Listed here are 13 T cell receptor beta chains from one sample, sequenced in a study of CD8 T cells in Susac syndrome. With random hexamers, 0.5 to 1 ug RNA was reverse transcribed. A single record per CDR3 protein comes from TCRdb applying MiXCR to the immunoSEQ multiplex PCR reads. The sample holds about 140,000 distinct CDR3 sequences, 85% to 95% seen once. Sequences were obtained from CD8+ T cells from PBMCs. Receptors originate from a human donor with Susac syndrome.

The chain joins TRBV7-6 to TRBJ2-1; D gene ambiguous. Germline values: CDR1 SGHVS, CDR2 FNYEAQ. The CDR3 is made up of 12 amino acids. Trimming cost V 5 bases and J 8 bases, with 10 bases left between them. Here the CDR3 DNA reads TGTGCCAGCAGCCTCCGCGGCCATGAGCAGTTCTTC. This codes for CASSLRGHEQFF.

The chain joins TRBV29-1 to TRBJ2-5; 7 positions match TRBD2. Germline V gene lookup returns CDR1 SQVTM and CDR2 ANQGSEA. The V gene end was trimmed by 4 bases and the J gene end by 6 bases; junction bases not matched to a gene: 26. The CDR3 extends over 19 amino acids. The CDR3 loop is CSVGGGSGPTLGGEKTQYF. DNA for the CDR3: TGCAGCGTTGGTGGGGGGTCCGGGCCCACCTTGGGGGGGGAGAAGACCCAGTACTTC. Drawing the rest from reference TRBV29-1 and TRBJ2-5, the complete variable domain is SAVISQKPSRDICQRGTSLTIQCQVDSQVTMMFWYRQQPGQSLTLIATANQGSEATYESGFVIDKFPISRPNLTFSTLTVSNMSPEDSSIYLCSVGGGSGPTLGGEKTQYFGPGTRLLVL.

The V and J genes are TRBV13 and TRBJ2-7; 12 bases are a match to TRBD2. Germline V gene data show CDR1 as PRHDT and CDR2 as FYEKMQ (reference sequence). The CDR3 spans 16 residues. The V segment lost 5 bases and the J segment 4 bases; nucleotides outside the gene matches: 9. The DNA of the CDR3 is TGTGCCAGCAGCACACAGACTAGCGGGAGTGTATACGAGCAGTACTTC. It specifies CASSTQTSGSVYEQYF.

The chain carries TRBV2 and TRBJ2-1, with D perhaps TRBD1 (5 bases). Per germline, CDR1 SNHLY and CDR2 FYNNEI. This CDR3 has 14 residues. The V end was cut by 6 bases, the J end by 0 bases, with 9 bases between. CDR3 region: CASRGAGSYNEQFF. In DNA, the CDR3 is TGTGCCAGCAGAGGGGCAGGCTCCTACAATGAGCAGTTCTTC.

In regard to this clonotype: Mismatch with germline at one junction end may stem from a read error. This chain joins TRBV9 and TRBJ1-1, with 8 bases aligning to TRBD1. This CDR3 spans 13 amino acids. Germline V gene sequence: CDR1 SGDLS, CDR2 YYNGEE. The CDR3 region is CASSAGGEDRVLF. The CDR3 nucleotides read TGTGCCAGCAGCGCGGGGGGGGAGGACAGGGTACTCTTT.

The V gene is TRBV12-3 or TRBV12-4, the J gene TRBJ1-5; D unclear. The CDR3 covers 14 residues. Deletions cut 1 base from V and 4 bases from J, with 8 bases between. The DNA of the CDR3 is TGTGCCAGCAGTTTAGGGGAGTTAAATCAGCCCCAGCATTTT. Translating it yields CASSLGELNQPQHF.

V gene TRBV12-3 or TRBV12-4 combines with J gene TRBJ1-4; no reliable D call. The V end was cut by 1 base, the J end by 9 bases, with 12 bases between. This CDR3 spans 14 amino acids. The CDR3 nucleotides read TGTGCCAGCAGTTTAGGATATCGAGTCCAAAAACTGTTTTTT. It yields the protein CASSLGYRVQKLFF.

This chain connects TRBV4-1 to TRBJ2-3; no definite D call. The germline V gene has CDR1 MGHRA and CDR2 YSYEKL. The V end lost 0 bases, the J end lost 3 bases, and 10 bases lay between the germline ends. The CDR3 is 15 residues long. The CDR3 nucleotides are TGCGCCAGCAGCCAAGAAGACCCCGGGACAGATACGCAGTATTTT. This translates into CASSQEDPGTDTQYF.

The chain uses TRBV27 and TRBJ2-1; D call uncertain. From germline, CDR1 is MNHEY and CDR2 SMNVEV (reference sequence). V was clipped by 0 bases and J by 9 bases, with 12 bases between them. The CDR3 is 14 amino acids. The CDR3 reads CASSLSTIHGEQFF. CDR3 DNA: TGTGCCAGCAGTTTATCTACCATTCATGGTGAGCAGTTCTTC.

V and J are TRBV20-1 and TRBJ2-3, with 13 positions matching TRBD2. This CDR3 is 16 amino acids long. With V trimmed by 1 base and J by 7 bases, 8 bases remained unmatched. Looked up from germline, CDR1 is DFQATT and CDR2 is SNEGSKA (reference sequence). The DNA for the CDR3 is TGCAGTGCTAGAGCGGGGACTAGCGGGAAATCAAATACGCAGTATTTT. Translating it yields CSARAGTSGKSNTQYF.

On this clonotype: At one end, the junction sequence differs from germline, possibly due to a read error. The chain is built from TRBV7-7 and TRBJ2-5; D is uncertain. This CDR3 comprises 15 residues. Germline-derived CDR1 and CDR2 are SSHAT and FNYEAQ (reference sequence). The CDR3 loop reads CASSPLPDLTETQYF. The CDR3 DNA follows: TGTGCTAGCAGCCCTTTGCCGGACCTGACGGAGACCCAGTACTTC.

The chain is built from TRBV11-2 and TRBJ2-1; possibly TRBD1 for D (8 bases). From germline, CDR1 is SGHAT and CDR2 FQNNGV. The CDR3 consists of 17 residues. Trimming shortened V by 5 bases and J by 7 bases, and 24 bases separated the two germline ends. CDR3 nucleotide sequence: TGTGCCAGCAGCCTTAGATTCGGTCACAGGGGGGGAAATGAGCAGTTCTTC. Translating it yields CASSLRFGHRGGNEQFF.

The table lists this clonotype with a few counts. The V and J genes are TRBV4-2 and TRBJ1-1; D gene ambiguous. Germline V gene lookup returns CDR1 LGHNA and CDR2 YNFKEQ. The CDR3 sequence is 11 residues long. With 3 bases removed from V and 4 bases from J, the gap between germline ends came to 3 bases. CDR3 in amino acids: CASSQGTEAFF. Written as DNA, the CDR3 is TGTGCCAGCAGCCAGGGCACTGAAGCTTTCTTT.